Detailed here is one T cell receptor beta chain. Its specific antigen is unknown. No much larger clonotype is one base removed from it; base qualities were not supplied. The library was made by the immunoSEQ multiplex PCR assay. TCRdb's version of the immuneACCESS table is confined to in-frame rearrangements and falls short of the full clone set. An unresolved V gene accounts for under half of the shortfall where checked; the remainder is of unknown origin. For this sample there are 75,000 to 100,000 clones; approximately 90% appear just once. The ten largest clones capture 2% to 3% of the sample. Based on the germline V gene (reference sequence), the CDR1 and CDR2 sequences are MNHNY and SVGAGI. V is cut back by 8 bases and J by 7 bases, with 5 bases in the junction unmatched. Inclusive of the bounding cysteine and phenylalanine, the CDR3 is 13 residues long. Only CDR3 DNA is held: 39 bases, read in frame from base 1.

This sample was taken from a study of T cell changes during pregnancy in multiple sclerosis (dated by TCRdb to the late 2010s). Looking at the study overall: The study looked at changes in the T cell repertoire across pregnancy in women with multiple sclerosis.

The chain was built from TRBV6-6 and TRBJ1-6, and TRBD1 matches 7 of the central bases. The clonotype originates from a female donor in good health, enrolled as a control in a pregnancy study. Sequencing used peripheral blood, obtained after pregnancy. The encoded CDR3 is CASAGTENSPLHF. The nucleotides read TGTGCCAGCGCCGGGACAGAAAATTCACCCCTCCACTTT.